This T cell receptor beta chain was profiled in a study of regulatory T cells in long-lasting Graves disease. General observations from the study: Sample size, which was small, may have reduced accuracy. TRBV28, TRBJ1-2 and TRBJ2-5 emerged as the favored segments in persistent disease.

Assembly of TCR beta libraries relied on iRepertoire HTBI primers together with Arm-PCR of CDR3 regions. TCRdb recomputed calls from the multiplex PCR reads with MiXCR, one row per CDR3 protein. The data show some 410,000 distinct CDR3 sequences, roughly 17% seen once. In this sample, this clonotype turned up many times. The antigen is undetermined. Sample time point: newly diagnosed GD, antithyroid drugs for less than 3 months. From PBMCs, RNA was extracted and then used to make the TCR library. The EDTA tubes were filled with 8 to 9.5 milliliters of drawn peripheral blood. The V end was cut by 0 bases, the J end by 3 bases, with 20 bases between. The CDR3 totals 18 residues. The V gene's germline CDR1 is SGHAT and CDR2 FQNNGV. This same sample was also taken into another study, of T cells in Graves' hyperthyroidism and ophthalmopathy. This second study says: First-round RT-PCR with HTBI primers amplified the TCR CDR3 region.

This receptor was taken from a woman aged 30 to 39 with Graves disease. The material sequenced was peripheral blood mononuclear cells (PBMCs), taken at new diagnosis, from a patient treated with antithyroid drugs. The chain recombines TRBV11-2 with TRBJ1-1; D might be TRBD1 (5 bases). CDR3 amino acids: CASSLDVWGARLDTEAFF. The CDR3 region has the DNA TGTGCCAGCAGCTTAGATGTCTGGGGCGCGCGGTTGGACACTGAAGCTTTCTTT.